The T cell receptor (beta chain) described here comes from a study of early T cells in non-severe SARS-CoV-2 infection. This clonotype turned up a few times. Trimming pared 3 bases from V and 2 bases from J, leaving 9 bases between. This CDR3 spans 14 amino acids. The germline V gene encodes CDR1 MRHNA and CDR2 SNTAGT. Via MiXCR, TCRdb re-called the 5' RACE reads, giving one row per CDR3 protein. The sample lists tens of thousands of distinct CDR3 sequences, 5.7% seen once, with roughly 6.2% in the top ten. J is TRBJ2-3 and V is TRBV6-4; no firm D call. The receptor was derived from an adult who was a healthcare worker with PCR-confirmed SARS-CoV-2 infection or an uninfected control (not recorded which). Material: whole blood. The DNA of the CDR3 is TGTGCCAGCAGTGAGGCCCGAGACACAGATACGCAGTATTTT. It codes for CASSEARDTDTQYF.